A selection of T cell receptor beta chains follows, all from one sample in a study of blood T cell repertoires in COVID-19. The assay was immunoSEQ multiplex PCR, and TCRdb's table has in-frame clones only and misses some. The sample carries some 340,000 clones, approximately 82% recorded once. Input material: peripheral blood. Receptors originate from a man aged 30 to 45 with active or convalescent COVID-19. CDR3s include the opening cysteine and the closing phenylalanine or tryptophan. The D gene is left open where the match is weak. Size is omitted from some rows. Given values are once, few, many or a class for expanded clones.

.,TRBJ1-5,.,TRBV6-6,TGTGCCAGCAGTTACTCGAGGAATGACCAGCCCCAGCATTTT,CASSYSRNDQPQHF
.,TRBJ1-1,.,TRBV10-3,TGTGCCATCAGTGAAGGGGCCAGATATAACACTGAAGCTTTCTTT,CAISEGARYNTEAFF
.,TRBJ1-1,.,TRBV11-3,TGTGCCATCACGACAGGGAACACTGAAGCTTTCTTT,CAITTGNTEAFF
TRBD1,TRBJ1-2,.,TRBV4-3,TGCGCCAGCAGCCAAGAAGGGGACAGGGAGGCGGCCTATGGCTACACCTTC,CASSQEGDREAAYGYTF
.,TRBJ2-5,.,TRBV7-7,TGTGCCAGCAGCTTAGCGGTGGAGGGGTGGGAGACCCAGTACTTC,CASSLAVEGWETQYF
TRBD1,TRBJ1-2,.,TRBV2,TGTGCCAGCATCGGGGGGACAGGGCTGGTCTATGGCTACACCTTC,CASIGGTGLVYGYTF
TRBD1,TRBJ2-7,.,TRBV23-1,TGCGCCAGCAGTCACACAATCCGGGACAGGGATCCCCAAACCATCTACGAGCAGTACTTC,CASSHTIRDRDPQTIYEQYF
TRBD1,TRBJ2-2,.,TRBV30,TGTGCCTGGGAAACCATAGGGGGCTGGGAGCTGTTTTTT,CAWETIGGWELFF
.,TRBJ2-3,.,TRBV2,TGTGCCAGCGGGAGCCCCCCCGCGGACGATACGCAGTATTTT,CASGSPPADDTQYF
.,TRBJ2-7,.,TRBV28,TGTGCCAGCAGCAAGACAGGCTACGAGCAGTACTTC,CASSKTGYEQYF
.,TRBJ2-5,.,TRBV12-3/TRBV12-4,TGTGCCAGTCTGGGACTCCCCCAAGAGACCCAGTACTTC,CASLGLPQETQYF
TRBD2,TRBJ2-1,.,TRBV18,TGTGCCAGCTCTCCTACCTCCGGGACTAGCGGGGCTCATGAGCAGTTCTTC,CASSPTSGTSGAHEQFF
.,TRBJ1-1,few,TRBV30,TGTGCCTGGAGTAGGGGTAGGTACACTGAAGCTTTCTTT,CAWSRGRYTEAFF